These T cell receptor beta chains were read from a single sample in a study of T cell responses to AZD1222 COVID-19 vaccine. Generated by immunoSEQ multiplex PCR, the TCRdb table keeps only in-frame clones and is missing some. This table holds about 93,000 clones, approximately 88% found once. This material consisted of peripheral blood, taken on day 0 of AZD1222 vaccination. The receptors originated from an adult in good health. CDR3s include the opening cysteine and the closing phenylalanine or tryptophan. Each record gives: V gene, clone size, J gene, D gene, CDR3 protein, CDR3 DNA. D genes are given only for firm matches. Size values are once, few and many counts, or a class for expanded clones, and some rows have none.

V: TRBV7-2
size: few
J: TRBJ2-7
D: TRBD2
CDR3: CASSLGPSGRADEQYF
DNA: TGTGCCAGCAGCTTAGGTCCTAGCGGGAGGGCCGACGAGCAGTACTTC

V: TRBV20-1
size: NA
J: TRBJ1-2
D: NA
CDR3: CSASEQTPYGYTF
DNA: TGCAGTGCTAGTGAGCAGACTCCTTATGGCTACACCTTC

V: TRBV7-9
size: NA
J: TRBJ2-2
D: NA
CDR3: CASSLYTIPGELFF
DNA: TGTGCCAGCAGCCTGTACACTATTCCCGGGGAGCTGTTTTTT

V: TRBV19
size: NA
J: TRBJ2-1
D: NA
CDR3: CASSMDFANLPGQREQFF
DNA: TGTGCCAGTAGTATGGATTTCGCTAACCTTCCAGGCCAGAGGGAGCAGTTCTTC

V: TRBV2
size: NA
J: TRBJ2-3
D: TRBD2
CDR3: CASSEDVGLAADTQYF
DNA: TGTGCCAGCAGTGAAGATGTGGGACTAGCGGCAGATACGCAGTATTTT

V: TRBV18
size: NA
J: TRBJ1-5
D: TRBD1
CDR3: CASSGQGAGQPQHF
DNA: TGTGCCAGCAGTGGACAGGGGGCCGGTCAGCCCCAGCATTTT

V: TRBV29-1
size: NA
J: TRBJ1-3
D: NA
CDR3: CSVRGSGNTIYF
DNA: TGCAGCGTCAGGGGATCCGGAAACACCATATATTTT

V: TRBV28
size: few
J: TRBJ1-5
D: NA
CDR3: CASTAHPRGGFDGNQPQHF
DNA: TGTGCCAGCACCGCCCACCCACGGGGAGGTTTCGATGGAAATCAGCCCCAGCATTTT

V: TRBV6-5
size: NA
J: TRBJ1-1
D: TRBD1
CDR3: CASSYFVGTVNTEAFF
DNA: TGTGCCAGCAGTTACTTTGTTGGGACAGTGAACACTGAAGCTTTCTTT

V: TRBV10-3
size: once
J: TRBJ2-1
D: NA
CDR3: CATGPNSDEQFF
DNA: TGTGCCACCGGACCGAATAGCGATGAGCAGTTCTTC

V: TRBV3-1/TRBV3-2
size: NA
J: TRBJ1-5
D: NA
CDR3: CASSRGTSNQPQHF
DNA: TGTGCCAGCAGCCGCGGGACAAGCAATCAGCCCCAGCATTTT

V: TRBV24-1
size: NA
J: TRBJ2-5
D: NA
CDR3: CATSVPGQETQYF
DNA: TGTGCCACCAGTGTCCCCGGCCAAGAGACCCAGTACTTC

V: TRBV28
size: NA
J: TRBJ2-3
D: NA
CDR3: CASSFGGTDTQYF
DNA: TGTGCCAGCAGTTTTGGGGGCACAGATACGCAGTATTTT

V: TRBV7-2
size: NA
J: TRBJ2-7
D: TRBD2
CDR3: CASSPGTRWDRQYF
DNA: TGTGCCAGCAGCCCCGGGACTAGGTGGGATCGGCAGTACTTC

V: TRBV6-1
size: NA
J: TRBJ1-2
D: NA
CDR3: CASSGYRRGADYGYTF
DNA: TGTGCCAGCAGTGGTTACAGGAGGGGCGCTGACTATGGCTACACCTTC

V: TRBV2
size: NA
J: TRBJ2-2
D: TRBD2
CDR3: CASMGGFLNTGELFF
DNA: TGTGCCAGCATGGGGGGGTTCTTGAACACCGGGGAGCTGTTTTTT

V: TRBV15
size: NA
J: TRBJ1-5
D: TRBD1
CDR3: CATSPLLGQGHQPQHF
DNA: TGTGCCACCAGCCCTCTGCTGGGACAGGGCCATCAGCCCCAGCATTTT

V: TRBV25-1
size: once
J: TRBJ1-2
D: NA
CDR3: CASSSRGGLPGYTF
DNA: TGTGCCAGCAGTAGTCGTGGAGGGCTCCCAGGCTACACCTTC

V: TRBV9
size: NA
J: TRBJ2-1
D: TRBD2
CDR3: CASSGLGLAGVGEQFF
DNA: TGTGCCAGCAGCGGATTGGGACTAGCGGGGGTGGGTGAGCAGTTCTTC

V: TRBV27
size: NA
J: TRBJ1-2
D: NA
CDR3: CASSPTWGDGYTF
DNA: TGTGCCAGCAGTCCCACTTGGGGGGATGGCTACACCTTC

V: TRBV2
size: few
J: TRBJ1-4
D: NA
CDR3: CASSEFRDSATNEKLFF
DNA: TGTGCCAGCAGTGAATTTCGCGACAGTGCAACTAATGAAAAACTGTTTTTT

V: TRBV10-2
size: once
J: TRBJ1-1
D: NA
CDR3: CASSGFGSATEAFF
DNA: TGCGCCAGCAGCGGTTTTGGATCCGCCACTGAAGCTTTCTTT

V: TRBV24-1
size: NA
J: TRBJ1-5
D: NA
CDR3: CATSDSQGLRQPQHF
DNA: TGTGCCACCAGTGATTCCCAGGGATTGAGGCAGCCCCAGCATTTT

V: TRBV14
size: few
J: TRBJ1-1
D: NA
CDR3: CASSYRSGYTEAFF
DNA: TGTGCCAGCAGCTATAGGTCCGGGTACACTGAAGCTTTCTTT

V: TRBV20-1
size: once
J: TRBJ2-5
D: NA
CDR3: CSARLGETQYF
DNA: TGCAGTGCTAGACTAGGGGAGACCCAGTACTTC

V: TRBV11-2
size: NA
J: TRBJ1-4
D: NA
CDR3: CASSLSTNEKLFF
DNA: TGTGCCAGCAGCTTAAGCACTAATGAAAAACTGTTTTTT

V: TRBV27
size: NA
J: TRBJ2-1
D: TRBD1
CDR3: CASSPGTDWQFF
DNA: TGTGCCAGCAGTCCCGGGACAGATTGGCAGTTCTTC

V: TRBV11-2
size: NA
J: TRBJ2-1
D: TRBD1
CDR3: CATTRGTGSYNEQFF
DNA: TGTGCCACCACAAGGGGGACAGGGTCCTACAATGAGCAGTTCTTC

V: TRBV7-8
size: NA
J: TRBJ2-6
D: TRBD2
CDR3: CASSEAGGSGANVLTF
DNA: TGTGCCAGCAGCGAAGCGGGGGGCTCTGGGGCCAACGTCCTGACTTTC

V: TRBV14
size: NA
J: TRBJ2-7
D: NA
CDR3: CASSFGQTFSYEQYF
DNA: TGTGCCAGCAGCTTCGGACAGACCTTCTCCTACGAGCAGTACTTC

V: TRBV9
size: NA
J: TRBJ1-1
D: NA
CDR3: CASSVAPDEDTEAFF
DNA: TGTGCCAGCAGCGTAGCTCCGGACGAAGACACTGAAGCTTTCTTT

V: TRBV7-9
size: NA
J: TRBJ1-2
D: NA
CDR3: CASSLGRGQDIYGYTF
DNA: TGTGCCAGCAGCCTCGGTCGGGGACAAGACATCTATGGCTACACCTTC

V: TRBV13
size: NA
J: TRBJ1-1
D: TRBD1
CDR3: CASSSPDRGAEAFF
DNA: TGTGCCAGCAGCTCCCCGGACAGGGGGGCTGAAGCTTTCTTT

V: TRBV24-1
size: NA
J: TRBJ1-2
D: NA
CDR3: CATSDANSNYGYTF
DNA: TGTGCCACCAGTGATGCAAATTCTAACTATGGCTACACCTTC